This TCR beta chain originates from a study of T cells in Graves' hyperthyroidism and ophthalmopathy. Across the study: Before any treatment, at initial diagnosis, peripheral blood was collected.

Whole-study findings and limits: Before onset, by a median of around 6.4 months, the model predicted ophthalmopathy.

Authors of the study amplified TCR beta CDR3 regions from RNA transcripts. Carried out on the TCR CDR3, a first-round RT-PCR used the HTBI primer set. MiXCR, applied by TCRdb to the multiplex PCR reads, yields one record per CDR3 protein. This table has around 300,000 distinct CDR3 sequences, about 14% appearing once. Diagnosis rested on symptoms, serum thyroxine and TRAb, thyroid ultrasound, and orbital computed tomography. In this sample, this clonotype turned up a few times. The antigen is unknown. Trimming removed 0 bases from V and 8 bases from J, with 20 bases in between. Germline V gives CDR1 MNHNS, CDR2 SASEGT. The CDR3 consists of 17 residues.

This clonotype originated in a woman aged 25 to 39 with Graves' hyperthyroidism. The gene calls are TRBV6-1 and TRBJ2-1, with D unclear. The sample comprised blood. The CDR3 bases are TGTGCCAGCAGTGAAGCGCTGGGTTTGATGTATCCATATGAGCAGTTCTTC. This codes for CASSEALGLMYPYEQFF.